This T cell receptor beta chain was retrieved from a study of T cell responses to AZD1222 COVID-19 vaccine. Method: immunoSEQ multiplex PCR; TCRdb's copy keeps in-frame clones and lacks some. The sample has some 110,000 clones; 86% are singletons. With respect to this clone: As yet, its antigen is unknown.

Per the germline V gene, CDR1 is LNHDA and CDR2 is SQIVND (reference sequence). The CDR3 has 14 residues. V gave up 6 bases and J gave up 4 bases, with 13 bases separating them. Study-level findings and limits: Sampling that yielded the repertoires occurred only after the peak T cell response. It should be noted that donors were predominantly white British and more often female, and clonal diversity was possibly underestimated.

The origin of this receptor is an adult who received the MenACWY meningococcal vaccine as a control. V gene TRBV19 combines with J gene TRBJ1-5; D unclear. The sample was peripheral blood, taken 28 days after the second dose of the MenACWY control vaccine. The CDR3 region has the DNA TGTGCCAGTAGCCCCTCGGCGGGGAATCAGCCCCAGCATTTT. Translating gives CASSPSAGNQPQHF.